This T cell receptor (beta chain) is drawn from a study of shared clonotypes between healthy human individuals. CDR1 is KGHSH, CDR2 LQKENI, per germline. Trimming took 1 base from V and 5 from J, leaving 3 bases between them. This CDR3 has 12 amino acids. There were no recent acute infections or vaccinations among the donors, who were healthy HIV-negative adults. Approximately 82 million PBMCs were counted before genomic DNA extraction. Genomic DNA per cell subset filled all wells of several immunoSEQ plates. How the authors handled the data: Quality scores were absent from the junction-only immunoSEQ sequences, so filtering differed. Libraries were prepared by immunoSEQ multiplex PCR; TCRdb keeps only in-frame clonotypes and omits some of them. V and J calls and clone size are those listed in that table; D and trimming were worked out from the DNA. The table has about 470,000 clones, about four fifths seen once.

The chain is built from TRBV18 and TRBJ1-5; no firm D call. The sample comprised PBMCs. This sequence originates from a woman between 35 and 50 years old in good health. Some clones in this sample may be carry-over from other donors' samples. CDR3 coding DNA: TGTGCCAGCTCACCACGGGATCAGCCCCAGCATTTT. Amino acid sequence: CASSPRDQPQHF.